This T cell receptor beta chain was sequenced for a study of T cell responses to AZD1222 COVID-19 vaccine. CDR1 is SGHRS and CDR2 is YFSETQ in the germline V gene. CDR3 length: 17 residues. J was trimmed by 5 bases and V by 0 bases; bases with no gene match: 9. TCRdb's copy holds only in-frame clones and misses some; the assay was immunoSEQ multiplex PCR. The sample has 100,000 to 150,000 clones; about 87% are singletons. The receptor was isolated from an adult in good health. The specimen comprised peripheral blood, sampled on day 0 of AZD1222 vaccination. The chain links TRBV5-1 to TRBJ2-5, with 11 bases aligning to TRBD2. CDR3 sequence reads: CASSLDISGGAYETQYF. CDR3 sequence (DNA): TGCGCCAGCAGCTTGGATATTAGCGGGGGGGCCTATGAGACCCAGTACTTC.